One sample yielded the 21 T cell receptor beta chains listed below, sequenced in a study of spatial heterogeneity in lung cancer. General study points: The number of expanded tumor alpha and beta chains correlated with mutation number.

MiXCR, applied by TCRdb to the 5' RACE reads, yields one record per CDR3 protein. Among 100,000 to 110,000 distinct CDR3 sequences listed, nearly 4.5% were seen once. Time point specified: sample taken at primary tumor resection. No antigen is known for these receptors. This specimen was lung tumor tissue, taken at surgery. All receptors derive from a male donor with early-stage non-small cell lung cancer.

The CDR3 loop reads CASSPPGTGTEAFF. The DNA of the CDR3 is TGTGCCAGCAGTCCGCCCGGGACGGGCACTGAAGCTTTCTTT. The rearrangement links TRBV27 to TRBJ1-1; TRBD1 is a possible D gene (5 bases). Germline loops: CDR1 MNHEY, CDR2 SMNVEV (reference sequence). Trimming removed 5 bases from V and 4 bases from J, with 14 bases in between. This CDR3 has 14 amino acids.

This clonotype came up many times. The genes are TRBV7-9 and TRBJ1-6; D call uncertain. V lost 5 bases to trimming and J lost 6 bases, with 14 bases between them. CDR3 length equals 15 residues. Per the germline V gene, CDR1 is SEHNR and CDR2 is FQNEAQ (reference sequence). CDR3 loop: CASSLSARGNSPLHF. The CDR3 nucleotides are TGTGCCAGCAGCCTCAGTGCCCGGGGTAATTCACCCCTCCACTTT.

This clonotype was seen ten or more times. This chain uses TRBV5-1 with TRBJ2-1, with 7 bases matching TRBD2. V dropped 0 bases and J dropped 5; count of bases not matched to a gene: 5. This CDR3 spans 15 amino acids. Per the germline V gene, CDR1 is SGHRS and CDR2 is YFSETQ. CDR3 bases: TGCGCCAGCAGCTTGGGCCTAGCGGACAACAATGAGCAGTTCTTC. It codes for CASSLGLADNNEQFF.

This clonotype was observed many times. The chain joins TRBV28 to TRBJ1-5; perhaps TRBD1 as D (5 bases). The CDR3 has 15 amino acids. V lost 4 bases to trimming and J lost 3 bases, with 13 bases between them. CDR1 is MDHEN and CDR2 is SYDVKM in the germline V gene. The CDR3 bases are TGTGCCAGCAGTTGGCGCGGGGCTTTCAATCAGCCCCAGCATTTT. It yields the protein CASSWRGAFNQPQHF. The full variable domain, completed using reference TRBV28 and TRBJ1-5, is DVKVTQSSRYLVKRTGEKVFLECVQDMDHENMFWYRQDPGLGLRLIYFSYDVKMKEKGDIPEGYSVSREKKERFSLILESASTNQTSMYLCASSWRGAFNQPQHFGDGTRLSIL.

This clonotype was counted many times. This sequence joins TRBV10-3 and TRBJ2-3; 10 positions match TRBD2. The CDR3 length is 14 residues. V dropped 10 bases and J dropped 6; count of bases not matched to a gene: 10. CDR1 ENHRY and CDR2 SYGVKD come from the germline V gene. In nucleotides, the CDR3 is TGTGCCAGCGCGCTAGCGGGAGTGGCGGATACGCAGTATTTT. Its translation is CASALAGVADTQYF.

This clonotype was counted many times. The V call is TRBV4-2, the J call TRBJ1-5; tentatively, D is TRBD1 (5 bases). In germline, CDR1 is LGHNA, CDR2 YNFKEQ. V was pared by 0 bases and J by 7 bases, with 13 bases between. The CDR3 contains 15 residues. CDR3: CASSQDWRGGQPQHF. CDR3 coding DNA: TGTGCCAGCAGCCAAGATTGGAGGGGAGGGCAGCCCCAGCATTTT.

This clonotype was seen only a few times. This chain connects TRBV28 to TRBJ2-7; 9 positions match TRBD1. CDR3 length: 13 amino acids. From germline, CDR1 is MDHEN and CDR2 SYDVKM. With 6 bases clipped from V and 3 bases from J, the junction kept 3 bases outside the gene matches. For the CDR3, the DNA is TGTGCCAGCAGACCGGGACAGGGCTACGAGCAGTACTTC. Protein product: CASRPGQGYEQYF.

This clonotype came up many times. The chain couples TRBV12-3 or TRBV12-4 to TRBJ2-4; D is possibly TRBD2 (5 bases). The CDR3 contains 15 residues. V gave up 7 bases and J gave up 7 bases, with 20 bases separating them. CDR3 sequence reads: CASTEGRYIWNIQYF. The CDR3 nucleotides read TGTGCCAGCACTGAGGGTCGGTATATTTGGAACATTCAGTACTTC.

This clonotype was recorded many times. The chain employs TRBV10-1 and TRBJ1-2; D remains unclear. The CDR3 length is 13 residues. Germline V gene sequence: CDR1 WNHNN, CDR2 SYGVQD (reference sequence). V lost 4 bases and J lost 2, with 8 bases in between. In DNA, the CDR3 is TGCGCCAGCAGTGCTTCGGGGAACTATGGCTACACCTTC. Encoded protein: CASSASGNYGYTF.

The sample holds many counts of this clonotype. This chain connects TRBV6-1 to TRBJ1-1; unclear D gene. V dropped 7 bases and J dropped 0 bases, with 9 bases sitting between them. The CDR3 sequence is 13 residues long. The germline CDR1 and CDR2 sequences are MNHNS and SASEGT. CDR3 DNA sequence: TGTGCCAGCAAGTTACGGATGAACACTGAAGCTTTCTTT. Translating gives CASKLRMNTEAFF.

This clonotype appeared many times. This chain uses TRBV25-1 with TRBJ1-1, with D uncertain. Germline values: CDR1 MGHDK, CDR2 SYGVNS. The CDR3 runs 15 residues. Trimming removed 2 bases from V and 12 bases from J, with 22 bases in between. The CDR3 spells CASSELKSAGVWSFF. The DNA of the CDR3 is TGTGCCAGCAGTGAACTCAAATCCGCGGGCGTGTGGTCTTTCTTT.

This clonotype was seen a handful of times. This sequence joins TRBV28 and TRBJ2-2; D might be TRBD1 (5 bases). Trimming left V 0 bases short and J 4 bases short, with 6 bases between. Per the germline V gene, CDR1 is MDHEN and CDR2 is SYDVKM. This CDR3 spans 14 amino acids. Here the CDR3 reads CASSLWTATGELFF. CDR3 DNA sequence: TGTGCCAGCAGTTTATGGACAGCCACCGGGGAGCTGTTTTTT.

Only a few counts were recorded for this clonotype. This sequence joins TRBV20-1 and TRBJ2-3; 10 bases fit TRBD2. With 8 bases clipped from V and 4 bases from J, the junction kept 15 bases outside the gene matches. This CDR3 comprises 16 residues. Per germline, CDR1 DFQATT and CDR2 SNEGSKA (reference sequence). The CDR3 spells CSTIAGGHHLSDTQYF. For the CDR3, the DNA is TGCAGTACTATAGCGGGAGGTCATCATCTTTCAGATACGCAGTATTTT.

Ten or more counts support this clonotype. The V call is TRBV6-6, the J call TRBJ2-7; tentative D call: TRBD2 (6 bases). Germline lookup yields CDR1 MNHNY and CDR2 SVGAGI (reference sequence). The V end was cut by 5 bases, the J end by 5 bases, with 19 bases between. The CDR3 contains 15 residues. CDR3: CASSDRQRRADEQYF. The DNA for the CDR3 is TGTGCCAGCAGTGACCGCCAGAGGAGGGCGGACGAGCAGTACTTC.

The chain carries TRBV27 and TRBJ1-2, with D possibly being TRBD1 (6 bases). V dropped 4 bases and J dropped 2 bases, with 14 bases sitting between them. CDR1 and CDR2 (germline): MNHEY, SMNVEV (reference sequence). This CDR3 is built from 15 residues. The CDR3 here is CASSWQGRGNYGYTF. The CDR3 DNA reads as TGTGCCAGCAGTTGGCAGGGGAGGGGAAACTATGGCTACACCTTC.

This clonotype was observed many times. The genes are TRBV10-3 and TRBJ2-7; 7 bases align to TRBD1. V gave up 7 bases and J gave up 0 bases; unmatched junction bases: 9. This CDR3 contains 15 residues. Germline V lookup: CDR1 ENHRY, CDR2 SYGVKD. In DNA, the CDR3 is TGTGCCATCAATAAGGACAGGACAAGCTCCTACGAGCAGTACTTC. Its protein is CAINKDRTSSYEQYF.

In its sample, this clonotype was seen many times. The J gene is TRBJ2-3, the V gene TRBV5-1; 9 nucleotides align to TRBD1. V dropped 0 bases and J dropped 6; count of bases not matched to a gene: 5. Germline V lookup: CDR1 SGHRS, CDR2 YFSETQ. The CDR3 totals 15 residues. CDR3 coding DNA: TGCGCCAGCAGCTTGGCCCGGGACAGGGACGATACGCAGTATTTT. Translated: CASSLARDRDDTQYF.

The J gene is TRBJ1-5, the V gene TRBV6-1; no clear D. The CDR3 loop spans 18 amino acids. The germline gives CDR1 MNHNS, CDR2 SASEGT. V lost 7 bases, J lost 0 bases, and 22 bases lay in between. The CDR3 nucleotides read TGTGCCAGCACTTCTCTCCCTTTCTCGAGAAATAGCAATCAGCCCCAGCATTTT. It yields the protein CASTSLPFSRNSNQPQHF.

Only a few counts were recorded for this clonotype. The chain employs TRBV7-9 and TRBJ1-4; the D gene is possibly TRBD1 (5 bases). Germline V CDR1 and CDR2: SEHNR, FQNEAQ (reference sequence). The CDR3 contains 15 residues. Trimming took off 5 bases at V and 7 bases at J, with 17 bases between the two ends. The CDR3, as DNA: TGTGCCAGCAGCCCAACGTCAGGGTTTGTTGAAAAACTGTTTTTT. It encodes CASSPTSGFVEKLFF.

In this sample, this clonotype turned up many times. V is TRBV6-5 and J is TRBJ2-7; possible D gene TRBD1, 6 bases. CDR3 length: 15 amino acids. Germline CDR1 is MNHEY and CDR2 is SVGAGI. V lost 5 bases and J lost 0, with 14 bases in between. The CDR3 loop is CASSTRTESSYEQYF. CDR3 coding DNA: TGTGCCAGCAGTACCCGGACAGAGAGCTCCTACGAGCAGTACTTC.

This clonotype was counted ten times or more. The V and J genes are TRBV7-9 and TRBJ1-5; D unresolved. Germline assignment: CDR1 SEHNR and CDR2 FQNEAQ (reference sequence). The CDR3 loop spans 14 amino acids. Trimming shortened V by 4 bases and J by 5 bases, and 12 bases separated the two germline ends. The DNA for the CDR3 is TGTGCCAGCAGCTCTGGACCTCCCCATCAGCCCCAGCATTTT. The encoded protein is CASSSGPPHQPQHF. The full variable domain, rest sourced from reference TRBV7-9 and TRBJ1-5, is DTGVSQNPRHKITKRGQNVTFRCDPISEHNRLYWYRQTLGQGPEFLTYFQNEAQLEKSRLLSDRFSAERPKGSFSTLEIQRTEQGDSAMYLCASSSGPPHQPQHFGDGTRLSIL.